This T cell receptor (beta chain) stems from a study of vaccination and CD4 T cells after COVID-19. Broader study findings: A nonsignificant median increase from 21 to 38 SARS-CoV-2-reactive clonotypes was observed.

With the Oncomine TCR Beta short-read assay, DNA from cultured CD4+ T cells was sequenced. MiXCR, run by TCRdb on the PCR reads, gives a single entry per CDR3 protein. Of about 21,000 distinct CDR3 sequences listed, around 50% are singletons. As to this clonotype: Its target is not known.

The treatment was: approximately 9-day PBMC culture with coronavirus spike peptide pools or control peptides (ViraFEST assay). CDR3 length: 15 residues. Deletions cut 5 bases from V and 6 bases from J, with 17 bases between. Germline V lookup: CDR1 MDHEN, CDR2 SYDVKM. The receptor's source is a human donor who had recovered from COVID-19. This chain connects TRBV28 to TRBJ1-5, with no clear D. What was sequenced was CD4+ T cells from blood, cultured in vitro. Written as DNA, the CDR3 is TGTGCCAGCAGTCCGACCCTGGGAGTAGGTCAGCCCCAGCATTTT. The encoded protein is CASSPTLGVGQPQHF.